This note documents a single T cell receptor (beta chain) sequence. This study enrolled people aged 18 to 89 from around 26 US geographic areas. This record comes from a study of blood T cell repertoires in COVID-19. The CDR3 consists of 17 residues. The V gene's germline CDR1 is SNHLY and CDR2 FYNNEI. Unmatched junction bases numbered 15, after V lost 6 bases and J lost 7 bases. Original handling: Amplifying reference gene primers gave estimates of nucleated cell counts. Generated by immunoSEQ multiplex PCR, the TCRdb table keeps only in-frame clones and is missing some. D and trimming were read from the DNA, whereas the V and J calls and clone size are those reported in that table. Of 180,000 or so clones in the sample, more than 65% were seen once.

This clonotype was obtained from a man in his forties who had recovered from COVID-19. Sequencing input: PBMCs or T cells enriched from blood (not recorded which). The genes are TRBV2 and TRBJ2-2, with 9 bases identical to TRBD2. CDR3 residues: CASRPGVLAGLGGELFF. The DNA of the CDR3 is TGTGCCAGCAGACCCGGTGTACTAGCGGGTTTAGGCGGGGAGCTGTTTTTT.